The present entry profiles one T cell receptor (beta chain) with its context. These data come from a study of blood T cell repertoires in COVID-19. At the level of the study: COVID-19 samples, acute and convalescent, were from the United States, Italy and Spain. Sample material is recorded as cDNA or gDNA derived from T cells, B-cell-depleted T cells, or PBMCs.

CDR1 and CDR2 from the germline V gene are MNHNS and SASEGT. CDR3 size: 15 residues. The ends were cut back, 2 bases at V and 5 bases at J, with 12 bases in the middle. Methods used by the authors: Nucleated cell counts were estimated from reference gene primer amplification. TCRdb's copy holds only in-frame clones and misses some; the assay was immunoSEQ multiplex PCR. D and trimming come from the DNA, and the V and J calls and clone size come from that table. The table records roughly 280,000 clones, under 90% of them present only once. What was sequenced was peripheral blood. The receptor was derived from a man in his fifties or sixties with acute or convalescent COVID-19. V and J are TRBV6-1 and TRBJ2-2, with D tentatively TRBD2 (5 bases). This CDR3 reads CASSEQRRTTGELFF. CDR3 sequence (DNA): TGTGCCAGCAGTGAACAGAGACGGACTACCGGGGAGCTGTTTTTT.